The present entry profiles one TCR beta chain with its context. This clonotype has a handful of counts. This clone's antigen is unknown. It has no much larger one-base neighbor in the sample; base qualities were not kept. The sample's treatment or condition label is to be understood as: in vitro stimulation with specific CMV peptide epitopes to enrich CMV-specific T cells. There are 14 amino acids in the CDR3, from cysteine to phenylalanine inclusive. Only CDR3 DNA remains: 42 bases, in frame from the first base. Unmatched junction bases come to 8, with V trimmed by 3 bases and J by 5 bases. In the germline V gene (reference sequence), CDR1 corresponds to DFQATT and CDR2 to SNEGSKA. This record comes from a study of T cell repertoires in cytomegalovirus infection (dated by TCRdb to the late 2010s). About the study as a whole: The peptide stimulations were aimed at well-studied HLA-B-restricted epitopes as well as recently identified HLA-C-restricted CMV epitopes, whose presentation resists viral immunomodulation. Because public TCR beta signatures pointed to carriage of CMV infection together with the matching HLA type, the HLA type of each donor mattered for the analysis.

This sample was sequenced with an Illumina HiSeq 1500. TCRdb reworked the public reads: Q25 trimming with fastp, MiXCR clone assembly, productive beta chains retained. When rows share a CDR3 protein, they turn into one entry using the most common DNA and genes. A total of about 920,000 distinct CDR3 sequences appear in this sample, approximately 31% of them only once. The ten largest account for under 15% of the sample. General conclusions and limits of the study: In the ex vivo response, HLA-C-restricted CMV-specific TCR beta clonotypes were dominant, and in two of eight donors the single most frequent clonotype came from this HLA-C-restricted group. Carriers of CMV infection plus the relevant HLA type were discriminated by the cumulative frequency of public TCR beta family members in the study cohort and in an independent roughly 350-donor cohort.

The sequence was collected from a human donor in good health (CMV status not recorded). Some clones in this sample may be carry-over from other donors' samples. Sequenced here: cultured CD8+ T cells from PBMCs, sampled from culture after CMV antigen stimulation. The rearranged segments are TRBV20-1 and TRBJ1-2, with 8 central nucleotides matching TRBD1. CDR3 reads: CSARDRAIYYGYTF. The DNA is as follows: TGCAGTGCTAGGGACAGGGCTATCTATTATGGCTACACCTTC.